One and the same sample provided the 13 T cell receptor beta chains below, sequenced in a study of shared clonotypes between healthy human individuals. Sequencing was performed with immunoSEQ multiplex PCR; in TCRdb, only in-frame clones are kept and a portion is missing. The table shows about 2,200,000 clones, with roughly 91% occurring only once. In the naive CD8 group, cells lacked CD45RO and were positively selected for CCR7, so terminally differentiated effector memory CD45RA+ cells were left out. The sequenced sample was naive CD8+ T cells from PBMCs. These receptors came from a man aged 18-30 years in good health. Some clones in this sample may be carry-over from other donors' samples.

The rearrangement links TRBV27 to TRBJ2-1; the D gene could be TRBD1 or TRBD2 (5 bases each). The CDR3 runs 16 residues. Germline CDR1 is MNHEY and CDR2 is SMNVEV (reference sequence). Between the trimmed V and J ends, which lost 5 bases and 0 bases, there was a span of 14 bases. CDR3 in DNA: TGTGCCAGCAGTCCGCGAGGGGCCAGCTCCTACAATGAGCAGTTCTTC. Translating gives CASSPRGASSYNEQFF.

The rearrangement uses TRBV19 and TRBJ1-5; D not resolved. The CDR3 is made up of 14 amino acids. Germline V gene lookup returns CDR1 LNHDA and CDR2 SQIVND (reference sequence). The V gene lost 1 base and the J gene lost 0 bases, with 4 bases spanning the gap. The CDR3 loop reads CASSIAASNQPQHF. The CDR3 nucleotides read TGTGCCAGTAGTATAGCGGCTAGCAATCAGCCCCAGCATTTT.

The sample holds a few counts of this clone. The chain links TRBV19 to TRBJ1-5; D is possibly TRBD1 (5 bases). Germline CDR1 LNHDA, CDR2 SQIVND (reference sequence). CDR3 length: 15 residues. Trimming removed 1 base from V and 3 bases from J, with 10 bases in between. In nucleotides, the CDR3 is TGTGCCAGTAGTATAGTATCCGGACACAATCAGCCCCAGCATTTT. Encoded protein: CASSIVSGHNQPQHF.

V is TRBV15 and J is TRBJ2-1; 8 nucleotides align to TRBD2. V lost 0 bases, J lost 9 bases, and 10 bases stayed unmatched. CDR3 size: 16 residues. Germline CDR1 reads LNHNV; CDR2 reads YYDKDF (reference sequence). CDR3 bases: TGTGCCACCAGCAGAGATCACGAGCGGGAGTCTCCTGAGCAGTTCTTC. Protein: CATSRDHERESPEQFF.

With respect to this clone: Different DNA sequences within this sample yield the same CDR3. The chain's CDR3 is CASRTGLNTEAFF. Written as DNA, the CDR3 is TGTGCCAGCAGGACAGGGTTGAACACTGAAGCTTTCTTT. The rearrangement joins TRBV27 to TRBJ1-1, with TRBD1 matching 7 bases. This CDR3 region has 13 residues. The V segment lost 6 bases and the J segment 0 bases; nucleotides outside the gene matches: 1. Germline V CDR1 and CDR2: MNHEY, SMNVEV (reference sequence).

The chain is built from TRBV6-4 and TRBJ1-3; D possibly corresponds to TRBD1 (5 bases). The germline gives CDR1 MRHNA, CDR2 SNTAGT. The CDR3 runs to 14 residues. V was trimmed by 6 bases and J by 0 bases, leaving 9 bases between them. The CDR3 DNA is TGTGCCAGCAGGGGGGATAGCTCTGGAAACACCATATATTTT. Its protein is CASRGDSSGNTIYF.

The chain employs TRBV29-1 and TRBJ1-3; D is unresolved. Germline V lookup: CDR1 SQVTM, CDR2 ANQGSEA. Trimming stripped 4 bases from V and 2 bases from J, with 3 bases between. The CDR3 totals 11 residues. As DNA, the CDR3 is TGCAGCGTTGCCGCTGGAAACACCATATATTTT. This translates into CSVAAGNTIYF.

This chain links TRBV11-2 with TRBJ2-6, with D perhaps TRBD1 (5 bases). Per germline, CDR1 SGHAT and CDR2 FQNNGV. Trimming removed 8 bases from V and 2 bases from J, with 7 bases in between. The CDR3 totals 13 residues. CDR3 sequence reads: CASLGPGANVLTF. The CDR3 DNA reads as TGTGCCAGCCTGGGGCCTGGGGCCAACGTCCTGACTTTC.

CDR3 DNA sequence: TGTGCCAGCAGTTCTCAGGGGCGAGGTAGCAATCAGCCCCAGCATTTT. It yields the protein CASSSQGRGSNQPQHF. The chain has TRBV27 and TRBJ1-5; tentative D call: TRBD1 (6 bases). Germline CDR1 reads MNHEY; CDR2 reads SMNVEV (reference sequence). This CDR3 spans 16 amino acids. The V gene lost 4 bases and the J gene lost 0 bases, with 13 bases spanning the gap.

This chain joins TRBV11-3 and TRBJ2-5; the D gene could be TRBD1 or TRBD2 (5 bases each). Gene TRBJ2-7 matches the end of the DNA better, so the J call may be wrong. The CDR3 consists of 15 residues. Germline V gene lookup returns CDR1 SGHNT and CDR2 YENEEA. For the CDR3, the DNA is TGTGCCAGCAGCCCCAGATGGGGACCCTCCTACGAGCAGTACTTC. The encoded protein is CASSPRWGPSYEQYF.

The chain recombines TRBV9 with TRBJ1-5; D perhaps matches TRBD1 (6 bases). This CDR3 has 14 residues. Trimming took 7 bases from V and 3 from J, leaving 14 bases between them. CDR1 is SGDLS and CDR2 is YYNGEE in the germline V gene. The CDR3, as DNA: TGTGCCAGCGGCGGTCCAGGGGACAATCAGCCCCAGCATTTT. Translation gives CASGGPGDNQPQHF.

The chain uses TRBV5-1 and TRBJ1-2; D is ambiguous. Trimming stripped 0 bases from V and 2 bases from J, with 11 bases between. The CDR3 sequence is 15 residues long. Looked up from germline, CDR1 is SGHRS and CDR2 is YFSETQ. CDR3 bases: TGCGCCAGCAGCTTGGAAGCCGGGCGGAACTATGGCTACACCTTC. It yields the protein CASSLEAGRNYGYTF.

The rearrangement links TRBV7-2 to TRBJ2-4; possibly TRBD1 or TRBD2 for D (6 bases each). Germline V CDR1 and CDR2: SGHTA, FQGNSA. The CDR3 runs 15 residues. With 2 bases removed from V and 0 bases from J, the gap between germline ends came to 8 bases. DNA of the CDR3: TGTGCCAGCAGCTTAAGGGGGGTAGCCAAAAACATTCAGTACTTC. Protein: CASSLRGVAKNIQYF.